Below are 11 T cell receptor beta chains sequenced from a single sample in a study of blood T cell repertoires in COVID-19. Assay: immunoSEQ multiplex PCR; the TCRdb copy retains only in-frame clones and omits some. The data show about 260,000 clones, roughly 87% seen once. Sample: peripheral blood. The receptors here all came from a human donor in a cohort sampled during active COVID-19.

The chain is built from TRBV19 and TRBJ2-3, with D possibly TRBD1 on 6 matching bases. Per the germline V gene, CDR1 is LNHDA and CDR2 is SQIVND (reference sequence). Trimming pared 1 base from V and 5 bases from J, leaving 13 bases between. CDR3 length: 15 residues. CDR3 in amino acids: CASSIVLGARDTQYF. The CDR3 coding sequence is TGTGCCAGTAGTATAGTCCTGGGGGCGCGAGATACGCAGTATTTT. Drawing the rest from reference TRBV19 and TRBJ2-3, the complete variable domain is DGGITQSPKYLFRKEGQNVTLSCEQNLNHDAMYWYRQDPGQGLRLIYYSQIVNDFQKGDIAEGYSVSREKKESFPLTVTSAQKNPTAFYLCASSIVLGARDTQYFGPGTRLTVL.

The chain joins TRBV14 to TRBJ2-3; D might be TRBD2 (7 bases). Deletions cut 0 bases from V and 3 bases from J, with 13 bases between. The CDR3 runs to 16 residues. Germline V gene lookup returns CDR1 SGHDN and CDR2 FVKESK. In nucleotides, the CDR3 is TGTGCCAGCAGCCAAGAAGGGGGGGGCTGGACAGATACGCAGTATTTT. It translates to CASSQEGGGWTDTQYF.

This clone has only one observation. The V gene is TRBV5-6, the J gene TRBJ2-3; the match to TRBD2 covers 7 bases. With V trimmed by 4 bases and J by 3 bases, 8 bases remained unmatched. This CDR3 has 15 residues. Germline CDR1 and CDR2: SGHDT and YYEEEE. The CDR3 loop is CASSVLVGGTDTQYF. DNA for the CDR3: TGTGCCAGCAGCGTACTCGTGGGGGGGACAGATACGCAGTATTTT.

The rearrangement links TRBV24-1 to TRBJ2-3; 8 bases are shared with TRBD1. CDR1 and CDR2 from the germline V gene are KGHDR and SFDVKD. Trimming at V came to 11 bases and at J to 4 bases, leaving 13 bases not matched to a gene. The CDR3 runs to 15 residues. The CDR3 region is CAISKGTGVSDTQYF. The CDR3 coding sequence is TGTGCCATTTCTAAAGGGACAGGAGTTTCAGATACGCAGTATTTT.

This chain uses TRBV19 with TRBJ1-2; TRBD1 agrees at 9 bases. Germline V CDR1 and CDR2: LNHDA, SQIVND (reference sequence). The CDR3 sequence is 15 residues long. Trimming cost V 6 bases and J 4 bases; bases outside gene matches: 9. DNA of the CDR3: TGTGCCAGTAGGCTAGCCGGGACAGGGACCTATGGCTACACCTTC. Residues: CASRLAGTGTYGYTF. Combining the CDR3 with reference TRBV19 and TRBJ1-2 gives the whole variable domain DGGITQSPKYLFRKEGQNVTLSCEQNLNHDAMYWYRQDPGQGLRLIYYSQIVNDFQKGDIAEGYSVSREKKESFPLTVTSAQKNPTAFYLCASRLAGTGTYGYTFGSGTRLTVV.

CDR3 region: CASSPPVHSYEQYF. In DNA, the CDR3 is TGTGCCAGCAGCCCCCCAGTTCACTCCTACGAGCAGTACTTC. This chain uses TRBV7-8 with TRBJ2-7; no clear D gene. CDR1 SGHVS and CDR2 FQNEAQ come from the germline V gene. Trimming shortened V by 5 bases and J by 0 bases, and 11 bases separated the two germline ends. This CDR3 spans 14 amino acids.

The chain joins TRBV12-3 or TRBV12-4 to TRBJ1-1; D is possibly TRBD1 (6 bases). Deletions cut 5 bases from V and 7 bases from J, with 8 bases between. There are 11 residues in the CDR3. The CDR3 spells CASSRTVEAFF. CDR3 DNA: TGTGCCAGCAGTCGGACAGTTGAAGCTTTCTTT.

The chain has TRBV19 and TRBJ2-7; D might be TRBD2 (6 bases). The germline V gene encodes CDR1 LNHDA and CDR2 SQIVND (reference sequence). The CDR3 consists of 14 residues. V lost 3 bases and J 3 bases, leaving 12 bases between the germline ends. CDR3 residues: CASSMRRESYEQYF. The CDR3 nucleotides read TGTGCCAGTAGTATGCGCCGGGAGAGCTACGAGCAGTACTTC. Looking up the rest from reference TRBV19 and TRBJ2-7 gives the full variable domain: DGGITQSPKYLFRKEGQNVTLSCEQNLNHDAMYWYRQDPGQGLRLIYYSQIVNDFQKGDIAEGYSVSREKKESFPLTVTSAQKNPTAFYLCASSMRRESYEQYFGPGTRLTVT.

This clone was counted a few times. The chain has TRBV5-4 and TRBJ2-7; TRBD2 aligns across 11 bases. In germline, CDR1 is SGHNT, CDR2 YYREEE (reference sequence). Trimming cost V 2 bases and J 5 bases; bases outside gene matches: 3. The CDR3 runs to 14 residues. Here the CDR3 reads CASSFSGRADEQYF. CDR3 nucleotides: TGTGCCAGCAGCTTTAGCGGGAGGGCCGACGAGCAGTACTTC.

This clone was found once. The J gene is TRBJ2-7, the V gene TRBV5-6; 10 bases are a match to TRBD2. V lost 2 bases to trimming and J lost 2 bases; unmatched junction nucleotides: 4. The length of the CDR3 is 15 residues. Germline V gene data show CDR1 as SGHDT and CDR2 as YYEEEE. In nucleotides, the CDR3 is TGTGCCAGCAGCTTCTTAGCGGGAGGTACCTACGAGCAGTACTTC. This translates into CASSFLAGGTYEQYF. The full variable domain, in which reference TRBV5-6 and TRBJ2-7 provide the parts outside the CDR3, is DAGVTQSPTHLIKTRGQQVTLRCSPKSGHDTVSWYQQALGQGPQFIFQYYEEEERQRGNFPDRFSGHQFPNYSSELNVNALLLGDSALYLCASSFLAGGTYEQYFGPGTRLTVT.

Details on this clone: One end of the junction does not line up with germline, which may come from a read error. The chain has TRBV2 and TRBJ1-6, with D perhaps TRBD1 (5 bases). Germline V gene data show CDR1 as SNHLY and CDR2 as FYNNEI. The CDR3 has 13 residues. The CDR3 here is CAGRLGGNSPLHF. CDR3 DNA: TGTGCCGGCAGACTCGGGGGTAATTCACCCCTCCACTTT.